The clone carrying this TCR beta chain was seen a single time. Its antigen is not identified. The record originates from a study of T cell responses to AZD1222 COVID-19 vaccine. Looking at the study overall: The analysis combined second doses at about 4 or about 12 weeks.

Data came from immunoSEQ multiplex PCR; TCRdb stores just in-frame clones and leaves some out. The repertoire consists of approximately 200,000 clones, with 90% to 95% occurring once and the leading ten covering roughly 9.2%. Study outcomes and limitations: Every sample of the repertoires postdated the peak T cell response.

V was pared by 6 bases and J by 5 bases, with 7 bases between. Germline loops: CDR1 MDHEN, CDR2 SYDVKM. CDR3 length: 12 amino acids. The sequencing used peripheral blood, collected on day 0 of AZD1222 vaccination. The source is an adult in good health. The chain links TRBV28 to TRBJ1-4; tentatively, D is TRBD1 (6 bases). The CDR3 DNA follows: TGTGCCAGCAGCGGACAGAATGAAAAACTGTTTTTT. Its protein product is CASSGQNEKLFF.